This record covers a single T cell receptor (beta chain). The data stem from a study of blood T cell repertoires in COVID-19. About the study: T cells, B-cell-depleted T cells, or PBMCs supplied cDNA or gDNA.

How the authors handled the data: Reference gene primers were amplified, and this amplification served to estimate nucleated cell counts. Produced via immunoSEQ multiplex PCR; TCRdb's table is partial and in-frame only. The V and J calls and clone size are taken from that table; D and trimming were inferred from the DNA. The sample yields 55,000 to 70,000 clones, 70% to 90% seen once. Germline V CDR1 and CDR2: MDHEN, SYDVKM. Trimming took off 4 bases at V and 4 bases at J, with 11 bases between the two ends. This CDR3 contains 14 residues. The receptor comes from a woman between 65 and 79 years old with active COVID-19. What was sequenced was peripheral blood. This chain uses TRBV28 with TRBJ1-5; maybe TRBD1 (5 bases). The CDR3 region is CASSSGGGNQPQHF. CDR3 DNA: TGTGCCAGCAGTTCCGGGGGGGGAAATCAGCCCCAGCATTTT. Based on the CDR3 plus reference TRBV28 and TRBJ1-5, the full variable domain is DVKVTQSSRYLVKRTGEKVFLECVQDMDHENMFWYRQDPGLGLRLIYFSYDVKMKEKGDIPEGYSVSREKKERFSLILESASTNQTSMYLCASSSGGGNQPQHFGDGTRLSIL.